This T cell receptor (beta chain) comes out of a study of OX40 agonist ivuxolimab in advanced cancers. Trimming cost V 3 bases and J 4 bases, with 6 bases left between them. The V gene's germline CDR1 is SGHDN and CDR2 FVKESK. The CDR3 sequence is 12 residues long. The repertoire was sequenced with immunoSEQ multiplex PCR; TCRdb's copy has only in-frame clones and lacks some. The repertoire includes about 54,000 clones, 70% to 80% of them detected once, and roughly 4.6% sits in the top ten. The V call is TRBV14, the J call TRBJ2-5, with no clear D. The clonotype originates from an adult with an advanced solid tumor such as melanoma, head and neck, liver or kidney cancer. The sample in question was CD4+ or CD8+ T cells sorted from blood, obtained in a trial of the OX40 agonist ivuxolimab. The DNA of the CDR3 is TGTGCCAGCAGCCACTTTAGAGAGACCCAGTACTTC. Its translation: CASSHFRETQYF.